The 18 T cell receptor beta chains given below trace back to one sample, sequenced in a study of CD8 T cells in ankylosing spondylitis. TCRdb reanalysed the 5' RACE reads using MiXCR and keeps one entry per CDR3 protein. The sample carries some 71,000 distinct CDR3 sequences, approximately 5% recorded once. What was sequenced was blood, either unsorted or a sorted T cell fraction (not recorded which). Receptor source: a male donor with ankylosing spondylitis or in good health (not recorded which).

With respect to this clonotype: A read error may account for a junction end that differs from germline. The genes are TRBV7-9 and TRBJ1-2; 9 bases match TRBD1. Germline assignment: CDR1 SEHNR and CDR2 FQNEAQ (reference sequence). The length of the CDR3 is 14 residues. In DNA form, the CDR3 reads TGTGCCAGCAGCCGGACAGGGGATAACTATGGCTACATCTTC. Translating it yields CASSRTGDNYGYIF.

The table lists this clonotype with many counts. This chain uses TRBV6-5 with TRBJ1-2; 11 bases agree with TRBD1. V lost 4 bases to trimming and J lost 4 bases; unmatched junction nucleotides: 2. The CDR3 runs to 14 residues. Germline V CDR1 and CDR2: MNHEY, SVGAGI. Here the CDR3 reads CASSSGTGGYGYTF. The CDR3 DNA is TGTGCCAGCAGTTCCGGGACAGGGGGCTATGGCTACACCTTC.

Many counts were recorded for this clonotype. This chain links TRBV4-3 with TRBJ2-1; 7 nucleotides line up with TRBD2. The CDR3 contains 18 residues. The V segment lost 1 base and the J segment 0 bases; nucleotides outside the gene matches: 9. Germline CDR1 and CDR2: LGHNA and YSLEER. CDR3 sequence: CASSQAPSGGSSYNEQFF. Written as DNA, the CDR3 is TGCGCCAGCAGCCAAGCCCCTAGCGGAGGCAGCTCCTACAATGAGCAGTTCTTC.

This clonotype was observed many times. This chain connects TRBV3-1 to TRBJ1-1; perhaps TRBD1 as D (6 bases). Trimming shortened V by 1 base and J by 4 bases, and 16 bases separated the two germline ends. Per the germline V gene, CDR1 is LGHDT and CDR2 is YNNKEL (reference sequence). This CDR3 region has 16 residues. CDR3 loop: CASSQAQGRGGTEAFF. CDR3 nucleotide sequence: TGTGCCAGCAGCCAAGCCCAGGGCAGGGGCGGCACTGAAGCTTTCTTT.

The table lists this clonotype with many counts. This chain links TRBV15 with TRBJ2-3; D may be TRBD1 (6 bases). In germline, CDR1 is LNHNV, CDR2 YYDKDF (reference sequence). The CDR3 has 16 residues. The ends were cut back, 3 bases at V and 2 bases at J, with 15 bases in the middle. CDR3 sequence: CATSSGQFGATDTQYF. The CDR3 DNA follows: TGTGCCACCAGCAGCGGACAGTTCGGAGCCACAGATACGCAGTATTTT.

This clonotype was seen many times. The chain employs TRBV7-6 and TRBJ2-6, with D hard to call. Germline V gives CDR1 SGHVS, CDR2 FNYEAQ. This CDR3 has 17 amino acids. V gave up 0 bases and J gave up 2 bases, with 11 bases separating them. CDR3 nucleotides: TGTGCCAGCAGCTTAGCGCTTTTGGGGACTGGGGCCAACGTCCTGACTTTC. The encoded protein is CASSLALLGTGANVLTF.

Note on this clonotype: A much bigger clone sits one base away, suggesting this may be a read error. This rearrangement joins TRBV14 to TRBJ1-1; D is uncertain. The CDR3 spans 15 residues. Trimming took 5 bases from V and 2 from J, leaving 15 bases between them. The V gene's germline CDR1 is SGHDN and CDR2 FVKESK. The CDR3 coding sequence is TGTGCCAGCAGCGCCCTAGGTACGGGAAACACTGAAGCTTTCTTT. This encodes CASSALGTGNTEAFF.

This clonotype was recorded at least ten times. The CDR3 DNA is TGTGCCTGGAGTGGAGGACTAGCGGGACGGGGCGATACGCAGTATTTT. Translated: CAWSGGLAGRGDTQYF. The chain employs TRBV30 and TRBJ2-3; the match to TRBD2 covers 12 bases. This CDR3 spans 16 amino acids. The V and J ends lost 1 base and 6 bases, in that order; junction bases with no gene match: 8. CDR1 GTSNPN and CDR2 SVGIG come from the germline V gene (reference sequence).

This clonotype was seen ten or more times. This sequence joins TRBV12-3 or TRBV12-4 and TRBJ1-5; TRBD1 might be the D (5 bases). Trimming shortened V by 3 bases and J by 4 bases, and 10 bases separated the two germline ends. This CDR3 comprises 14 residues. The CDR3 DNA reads TGTGCCAGCAGTTTTAACACAGGTAATCAGCCCCAGCATTTT. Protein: CASSFNTGNQPQHF.

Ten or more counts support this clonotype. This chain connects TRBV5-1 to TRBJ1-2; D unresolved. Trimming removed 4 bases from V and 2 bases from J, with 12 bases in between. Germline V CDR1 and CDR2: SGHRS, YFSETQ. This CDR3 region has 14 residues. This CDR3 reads CASSDSRINYGYTF. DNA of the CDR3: TGCGCCAGCAGCGACTCGAGAATCAACTATGGCTACACCTTC.

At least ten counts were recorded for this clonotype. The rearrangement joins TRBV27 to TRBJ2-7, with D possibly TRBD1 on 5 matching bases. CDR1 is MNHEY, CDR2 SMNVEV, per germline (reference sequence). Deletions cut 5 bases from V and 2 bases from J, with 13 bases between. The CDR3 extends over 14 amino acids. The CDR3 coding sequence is TGTGCCAGCAGTCCCATCGACAGTCCCTACGAGCAGTACTTC. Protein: CASSPIDSPYEQYF.

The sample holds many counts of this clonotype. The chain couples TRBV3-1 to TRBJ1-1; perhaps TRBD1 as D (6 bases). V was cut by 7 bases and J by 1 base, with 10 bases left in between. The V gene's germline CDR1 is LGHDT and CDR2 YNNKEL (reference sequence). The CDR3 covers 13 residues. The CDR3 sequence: CASTVGGNTEAFF. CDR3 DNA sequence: TGTGCCAGCACCGTAGGGGGGAACACTGAAGCTTTCTTT.

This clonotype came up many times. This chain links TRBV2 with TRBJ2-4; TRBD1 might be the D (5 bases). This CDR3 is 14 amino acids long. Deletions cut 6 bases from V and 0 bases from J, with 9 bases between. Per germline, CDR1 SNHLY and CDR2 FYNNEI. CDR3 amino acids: CASSSQGAKNIQYF. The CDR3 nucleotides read TGTGCCAGCAGCTCCCAGGGAGCCAAAAACATTCAGTACTTC.

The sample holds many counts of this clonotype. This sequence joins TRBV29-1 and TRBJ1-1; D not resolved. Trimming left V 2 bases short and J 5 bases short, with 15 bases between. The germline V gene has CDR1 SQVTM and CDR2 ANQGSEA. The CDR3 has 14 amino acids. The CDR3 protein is CSVELIKMWTEAFF. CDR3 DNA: TGCAGCGTTGAACTCATAAAAATGTGGACTGAAGCTTTCTTT.

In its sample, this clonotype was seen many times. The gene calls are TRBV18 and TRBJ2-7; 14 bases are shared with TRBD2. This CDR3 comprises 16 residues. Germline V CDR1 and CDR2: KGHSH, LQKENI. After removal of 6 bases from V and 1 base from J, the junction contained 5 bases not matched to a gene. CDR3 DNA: TGTGCCAGCTCCCGGACTAGCGGGGGGTTGTCCTACGAGCAGTACTTC. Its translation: CASSRTSGGLSYEQYF.

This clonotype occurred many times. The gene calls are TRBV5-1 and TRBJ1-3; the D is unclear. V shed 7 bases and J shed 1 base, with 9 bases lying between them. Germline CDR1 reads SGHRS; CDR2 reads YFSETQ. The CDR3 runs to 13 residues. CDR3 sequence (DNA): TGCGCCAGCGCCGGGTTTTCTGGAAACACCATATATTTT. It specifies CASAGFSGNTIYF.

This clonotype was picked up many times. CDR3 protein: CATATPGTGGTNEQFF. The CDR3, as DNA: TGTGCCACCGCTACTCCCGGGACAGGGGGTACCAATGAGCAGTTCTTC. V is TRBV24-1 and J is TRBJ2-1, with TRBD1 matching over 11 bases. The CDR3 has 16 residues. Germline V lookup: CDR1 KGHDR, CDR2 SFDVKD. V lost 9 bases and J lost 6; bases outside the gene matches: 12.

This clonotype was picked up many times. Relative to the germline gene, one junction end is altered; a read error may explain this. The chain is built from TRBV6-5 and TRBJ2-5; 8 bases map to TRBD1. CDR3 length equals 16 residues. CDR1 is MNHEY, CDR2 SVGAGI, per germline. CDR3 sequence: CASRYYRDRSEETQYF. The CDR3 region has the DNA TGTGCCAGCAGGTACTACCGGGACAGGAGTGAAGAGACCCAGTACTTC.